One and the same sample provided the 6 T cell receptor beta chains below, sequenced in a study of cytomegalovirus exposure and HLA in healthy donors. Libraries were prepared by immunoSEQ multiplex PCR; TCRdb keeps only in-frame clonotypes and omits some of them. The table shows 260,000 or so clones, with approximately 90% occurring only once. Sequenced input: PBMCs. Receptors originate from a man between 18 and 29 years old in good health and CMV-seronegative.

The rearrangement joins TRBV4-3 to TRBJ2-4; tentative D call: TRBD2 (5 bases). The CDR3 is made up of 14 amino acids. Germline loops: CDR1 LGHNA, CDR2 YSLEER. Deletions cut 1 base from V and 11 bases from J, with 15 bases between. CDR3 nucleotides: TGCGCCAGCAGCCAAGGTTTAGCCGAGGAGGTTCAGTACTTC. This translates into CASSQGLAEEVQYF.

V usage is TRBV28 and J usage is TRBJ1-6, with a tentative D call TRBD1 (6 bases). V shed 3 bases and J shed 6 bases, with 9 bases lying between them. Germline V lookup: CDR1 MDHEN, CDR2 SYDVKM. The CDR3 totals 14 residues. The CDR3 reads CASSFQGSNSPLHF. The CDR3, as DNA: TGTGCCAGCAGTTTCCAGGGGTCTAATTCACCCCTCCACTTT.

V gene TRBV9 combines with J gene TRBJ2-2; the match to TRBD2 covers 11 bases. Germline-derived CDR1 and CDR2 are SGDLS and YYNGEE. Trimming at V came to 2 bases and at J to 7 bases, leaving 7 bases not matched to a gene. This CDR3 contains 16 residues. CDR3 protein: CASSVSGRGFDGELFF. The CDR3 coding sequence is TGTGCCAGCAGCGTTAGCGGGAGGGGATTTGACGGGGAGCTGTTTTTT.

The CDR3 reads CSVGDRNTEAFF. CDR3 in DNA: TGCAGCGTTGGGGACAGGAACACTGAAGCTTTCTTT. This chain joins TRBV29-1 and TRBJ1-1, with TRBD1 matching over 7 bases. The V and J ends lost 4 bases and 1 base, in that order; junction bases with no gene match: 0. The germline CDR1 and CDR2 sequences are SQVTM and ANQGSEA. The CDR3 is made up of 12 amino acids.

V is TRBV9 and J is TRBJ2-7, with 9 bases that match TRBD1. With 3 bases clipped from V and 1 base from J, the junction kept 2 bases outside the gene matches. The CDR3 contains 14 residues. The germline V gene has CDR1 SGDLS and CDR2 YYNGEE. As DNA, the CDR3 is TGTGCCAGCAGCGGGGGACAGGGTTCCTACGAGCAGTACTTC. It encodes CASSGGQGSYEQYF.

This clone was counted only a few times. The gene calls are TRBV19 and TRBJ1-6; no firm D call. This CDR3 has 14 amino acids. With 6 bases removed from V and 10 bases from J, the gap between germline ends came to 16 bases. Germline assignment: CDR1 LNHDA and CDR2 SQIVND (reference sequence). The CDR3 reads CASSRRTLGSPLHF. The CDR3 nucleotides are TGTGCCAGTAGCCGTCGGACTTTGGGATCACCCCTCCACTTT.